This T cell receptor (beta chain) emerged from a study of cytomegalovirus exposure and HLA in healthy donors. Deletions cut 5 bases from V and 5 bases from J, with 15 bases between. The CDR3 has 13 residues. Germline assignment: CDR1 GTSNPN and CDR2 SVGIG (reference sequence). Study results and caveats: More clonal expansion characterized HLA-associated TCR beta chains than equally common others in a later analysis. In vitro testing confirmed a few CMV-associated chains as specific for CMV antigens. In a later analysis, a missense DCLRE1C variant was linked to TCR beta V- and J-gene trimming. Some TCR beta chains (roughly 150 of them) were listed as cytomegalovirus-associated.

For this clone: Antigen: not known.

PCR used 60 Vbeta primers and 13 Jbeta primers. Only in-frame clones appear in the TCRdb table, and some are missing; sequencing was by immunoSEQ multiplex PCR. Among around 90,000 clones listed, over 55% were seen once. V gene TRBV30 combines with J gene TRBJ2-5; weak D call: TRBD1 (6 bases). The source is a woman aged 45-59 years in good health and CMV-seropositive. Source material: PBMCs. Written as DNA, the CDR3 is TGTGCCTGGTCGACAGGAGCTGGGGAGACCCAGTACTTC. The encoded protein is CAWSTGAGETQYF.